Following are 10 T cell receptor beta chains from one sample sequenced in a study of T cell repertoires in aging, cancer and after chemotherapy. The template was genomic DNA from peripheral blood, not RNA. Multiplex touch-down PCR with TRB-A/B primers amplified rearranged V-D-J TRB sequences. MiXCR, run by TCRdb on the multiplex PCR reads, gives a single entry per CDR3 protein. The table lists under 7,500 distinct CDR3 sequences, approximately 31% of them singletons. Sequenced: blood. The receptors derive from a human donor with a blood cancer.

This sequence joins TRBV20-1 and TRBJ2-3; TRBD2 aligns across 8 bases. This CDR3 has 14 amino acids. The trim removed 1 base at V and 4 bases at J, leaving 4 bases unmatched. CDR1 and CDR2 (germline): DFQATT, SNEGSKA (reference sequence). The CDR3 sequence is CSARGAGVADTQYF. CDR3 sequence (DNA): TGCAGTGCTAGAGGAGCGGGAGTGGCAGATACGCAGTATTTT.

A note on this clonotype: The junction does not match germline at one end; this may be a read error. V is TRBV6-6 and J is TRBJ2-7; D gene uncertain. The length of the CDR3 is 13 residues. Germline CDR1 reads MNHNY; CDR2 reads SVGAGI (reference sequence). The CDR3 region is CAISPRGGYEQYF. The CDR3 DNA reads TGTGCCATCAGTCCCCGAGGCGGCTACGAGCAGTACTTC.

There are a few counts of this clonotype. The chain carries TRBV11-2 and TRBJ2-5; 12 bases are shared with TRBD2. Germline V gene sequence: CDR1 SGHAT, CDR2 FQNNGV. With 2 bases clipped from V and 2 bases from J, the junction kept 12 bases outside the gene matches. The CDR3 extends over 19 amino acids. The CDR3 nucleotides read TGTGCCAGCAGCTTATCGCCTCCACTAGCGGGAGGCCCTCAAGAGACCCAGTACTTC. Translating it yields CASSLSPPLAGGPQETQYF.

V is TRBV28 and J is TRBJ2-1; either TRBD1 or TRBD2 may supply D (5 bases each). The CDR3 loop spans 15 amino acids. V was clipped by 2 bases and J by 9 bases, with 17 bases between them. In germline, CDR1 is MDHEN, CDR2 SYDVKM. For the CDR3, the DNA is TGTGCCAGCAGTTTAGATTACCGAGGGGCTACTGAGCAGTTCTTC. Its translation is CASSLDYRGATEQFF.

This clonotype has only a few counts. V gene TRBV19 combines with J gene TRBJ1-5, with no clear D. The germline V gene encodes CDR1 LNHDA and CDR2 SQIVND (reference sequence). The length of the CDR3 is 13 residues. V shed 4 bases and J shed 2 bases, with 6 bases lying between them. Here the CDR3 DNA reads TGTGCCAGTAGTAGACGTGGCAATCAGCCCCAGCATTTT. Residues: CASSRRGNQPQHF.

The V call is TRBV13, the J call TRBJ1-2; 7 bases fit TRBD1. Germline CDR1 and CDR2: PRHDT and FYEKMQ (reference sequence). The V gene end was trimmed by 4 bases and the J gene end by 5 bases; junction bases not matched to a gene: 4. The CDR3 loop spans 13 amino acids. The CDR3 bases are TGTGCCAGCAGCTGGGACAGAGGGTATGGCTACACCTTC. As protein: CASSWDRGYGYTF.

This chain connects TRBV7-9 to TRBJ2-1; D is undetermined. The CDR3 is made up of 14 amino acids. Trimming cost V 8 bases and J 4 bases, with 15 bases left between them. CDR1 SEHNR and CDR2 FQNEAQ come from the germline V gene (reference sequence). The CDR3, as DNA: TGTGCCAGCGAAGAGGTGGGGTCTTACAATGAGCAGTTCTTC. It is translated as CASEEVGSYNEQFF.

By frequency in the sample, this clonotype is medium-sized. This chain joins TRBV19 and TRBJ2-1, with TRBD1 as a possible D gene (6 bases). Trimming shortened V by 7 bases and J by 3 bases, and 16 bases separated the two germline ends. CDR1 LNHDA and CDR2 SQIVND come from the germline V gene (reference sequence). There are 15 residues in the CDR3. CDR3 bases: TGTGCCAGTACCCACCCCCGAGGGGGCTACAATGAGCAGTTCTTC. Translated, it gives CASTHPRGGYNEQFF.

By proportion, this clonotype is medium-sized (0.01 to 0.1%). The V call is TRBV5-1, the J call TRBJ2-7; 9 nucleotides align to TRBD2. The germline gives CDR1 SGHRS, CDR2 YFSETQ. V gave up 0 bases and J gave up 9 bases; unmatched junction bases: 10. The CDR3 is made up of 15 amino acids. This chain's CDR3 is CASSLGLAEPSGQYF. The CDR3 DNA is TGCGCCAGCAGCTTGGGACTAGCGGAGCCCTCGGGGCAGTACTTC.

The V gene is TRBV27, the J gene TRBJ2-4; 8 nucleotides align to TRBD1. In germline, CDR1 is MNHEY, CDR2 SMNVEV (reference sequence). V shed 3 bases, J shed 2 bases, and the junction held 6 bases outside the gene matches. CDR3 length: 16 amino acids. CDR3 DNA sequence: TGTGCCAGCAGTTTGGGGACAGGTCGATCCAAAAACATTCAGTACTTC. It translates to CASSLGTGRSKNIQYF.